This is a list of T cell receptor beta chains from one sample in a study of blood T cell repertoires in COVID-19. The method was immunoSEQ multiplex PCR; TCRdb's version includes in-frame clones alone and lacks a portion of them. The table records around 140,000 clones, around 87% of them present only once. The sample comprised peripheral blood. The receptor source for this set is a man older than 75 with acute or convalescent COVID-19. Each CDR3 is given with its conserved first and last residue. The D gene is left open where the match is weak. Clone size is given for some rows only: seen once, a few or many times, or a class if the clone is expanded.

-	-	TRBJ2-5	TRBV4-1	TGCGCCAGCAGCCAAGCCCCCCAGTCAGAGACCCAGTACTTC	CASSQAPQSETQYF
-	TRBD2	TRBJ2-1	TRBV28	TGTGCCAGCATGCCGGGACTAGCGGTAAAGAGCTCCTACAATGAGCAGTTCTTC	CASMPGLAVKSSYNEQFF
once	TRBD1	TRBJ2-2	TRBV5-1	TGCGCCAGCAGCCCGGGACAGTCGAACACCGGGGAGCTGTTTTTT	CASSPGQSNTGELFF
-	TRBD1	TRBJ1-3	TRBV28	TGTGCCAGCGGAGGGGGCCCTGGAAACACCATATATTTT	CASGGGPGNTIYF
-	TRBD2	TRBJ2-2	TRBV11-3	TGTGCCAGCAGCTTTAGCGGGGGGAACACCGGGGAGCTGTTTTTT	CASSFSGGNTGELFF
-	-	TRBJ1-2	TRBV24-1	TGTGCCACCAGTGGGGGACTGTCGAACGAGGGCTACACCTTC	CATSGGLSNEGYTF
once	-	TRBJ2-5	TRBV27	TGTGCCAGCAGTCTTCTTTTCGAGACCCAGTACTTC	CASSLLFETQYF
-	-	TRBJ1-4	TRBV6-6	TGTGCCAGCAGTCACGGGAGGGTGCAGGAAAAACTGTTTTTT	CASSHGRVQEKLFF
-	TRBD2	TRBJ2-7	TRBV28	TGTGCCAGCAGCCGGGGGGGCATCGGCGAGCAGTACTTC	CASSRGGIGEQYF
-	-	TRBJ1-2	TRBV18	TGTGCCAGCTCACCAGACAGGAGAGGCTATGGCTACACCTTC	CASSPDRRGYGYTF
-	TRBD1	TRBJ2-7	TRBV3-1/TRBV3-2	TGTGCCAGCAGCCAAGTTCTCAACGCATGGGACAGGGTAGGGGAGCAGTACTTC	CASSQVLNAWDRVGEQYF
once	-	TRBJ2-1	TRBV9	TGTGCCAGCAGCGTAGATGACTCCCCACACAATGAGCAGTTCTTC	CASSVDDSPHNEQFF
-	TRBD1	TRBJ1-6	TRBV30	TGTGCCTGGATGGGACAGAGTAATTCACCCCTCCACTTT	CAWMGQSNSPLHF
once	TRBD1	TRBJ1-2	TRBV19	TGTGCCAGTAGTATAGATGTCTCGGGACAGGGAATGTCCGTCGGCTACACCTTC	CASSIDVSGQGMSVGYTF
-	-	TRBJ1-6	TRBV6-1	TGTGCCAGCATTGAAATCGGATCGGGGGGTTCACCCCTCCACTTT	CASIEIGSGGSPLHF
once	-	TRBJ2-7	TRBV28	TGTGCCAGCAGTCGAGGAACTCCCAGGCAGTACTTC	CASSRGTPRQYF
-	TRBD1	TRBJ2-1	TRBV7-9	TGTGCCAGCAGCTGGGGGACAGGGAGCTCCTACAATGAGCAGTTCTTC	CASSWGTGSSYNEQFF
-	-	TRBJ2-1	TRBV4-2	TGTGCCAGCAGCCAAGAGAGAGCAGGGGCTAACAATGAGCAGTTCTTC	CASSQERAGANNEQFF
-	TRBD1	TRBJ1-2	TRBV30	TGTGCCTGGGGGACAGACACGGTCACCTTC	CAWGTDTVTF
once	-	TRBJ2-1	TRBV5-4	TGTGCCAGCAGCGGGGAAACGGGACTGCTGAACAATGAGCAGTTCTTC	CASSGETGLLNNEQFF
once	TRBD1	TRBJ1-5	TRBV28	TGTGCCAGCACGACAGGGTACGACAATCAGCCCCAGCATTTT	CASTTGYDNQPQHF
once	-	TRBJ1-4	TRBV27	TGTGCCAGCAGGTTGACAGGACAAAATGAAAAACTGTTTTTT	CASRLTGQNEKLFF
-	TRBD1	TRBJ1-2	TRBV29-1	TGCAGCGCCGACAGGGGCGACTATGGCTACACCTTC	CSADRGDYGYTF
-	TRBD2	TRBJ2-1	TRBV11-1	TGTGCCAGCAGCTTTTCTAGCGGGAGGGTCAGCAATGAGCAGTTCTTC	CASSFSSGRVSNEQFF
-	-	TRBJ1-1	TRBV3-1/TRBV3-2	TGTGCCAGCAGCCAGGGAGAAGTGAGGGTCACTGAAGCTTTCTTT	CASSQGEVRVTEAFF
-	TRBD1	TRBJ1-2	TRBV20-1	TGCAGTGCTAGTAGGTCGTTCGGACAGGGGAACTATGGCTACACCTTC	CSASRSFGQGNYGYTF
-	TRBD1	TRBJ1-5	TRBV12-3/TRBV12-4	TGTGCCAGCAGTTTTACAGGGGATCAGCCCCAGCATTTT	CASSFTGDQPQHF
few	-	TRBJ1-2	TRBV10-2	TGCGCCAGCAGTGAGTCGTGGCAGGGTTATGGCTACACCTTC	CASSESWQGYGYTF
-	TRBD2	TRBJ2-1	TRBV19	TGTGCCAGTAGGAGGCCCGGGACTAGCGGTTGGGAGCAGTTCTTC	CASRRPGTSGWEQFF
-	TRBD1	TRBJ1-5	TRBV10-1	TGCGCCAGCAGTGAAGGGACAGAAGATAGCAATCAGCCCCAGCATTTT	CASSEGTEDSNQPQHF
-	TRBD2	TRBJ2-1	TRBV7-2	TGTGCCAGCAGCAAAGCGGGAGGGTACTACAATGAGCAGTTCTTC	CASSKAGGYYNEQFF
-	-	TRBJ1-1	TRBV5-5	TGTGCCAGCAGCTTGGCGGGGGGCATGAACACTGAAGCTTTCTTT	CASSLAGGMNTEAFF
-	-	TRBJ1-2	TRBV6-5	TGTGCCAGCAGTTACACTGATGGCTACACCTTC	CASSYTDGYTF
-	TRBD1	TRBJ2-7	TRBV3-1/TRBV3-2	TGTGCCAGCAGCCCAACAGGGGGCGCGGTCCACGAGCAGTACTTC	CASSPTGGAVHEQYF
-	-	TRBJ1-1	TRBV18	TGTGCCAGCTCACCTCGGGGGGACACTGAAGCTTTCTTT	CASSPRGDTEAFF
-	TRBD2	TRBJ2-1	TRBV5-1	TGCGCCAGCAGCTTGCTAGCGGGAGGCTCCTACAATGAGCAGTTCTTC	CASSLLAGGSYNEQFF
once	-	TRBJ1-5	TRBV9	TGTGCCAGCAGCGTAGGGGGAGAGGGCAATCAGCCCCAGCATTTT	CASSVGGEGNQPQHF
-	-	TRBJ1-3	TRBV10-3	TGTGCCATCAGTGAAGCGGACACCATATATTTT	CAISEADTIYF
-	TRBD1	TRBJ2-6	TRBV6-6	TGTGCCAGCAGTAAACAGGGGGCGGGTGGGGCCAACGTCCTGACTTTC	CASSKQGAGGANVLTF
-	-	TRBJ1-5	TRBV29-1	TGCAGCGTTGCAACGGGGGTCAATCAGCCCCAGCATTTT	CSVATGVNQPQHF
once	-	TRBJ2-3	TRBV5-5	TGTGCCAGCAGCTTGAGTGCTACAGAAACAGATACGCAGTATTTT	CASSLSATETDTQYF
-	-	TRBJ1-1	TRBV6-4	TGTGCCAGCATCCGGGACACGGGGCTGAGCACTGAAGCTTTCTTT	CASIRDTGLSTEAFF
-	-	TRBJ2-2	TRBV4-2	TGTGCCAGCAGTTCCGGCAGGCGTTCGGCCGGGGAGCTGTTTTTT	CASSSGRRSAGELFF
-	-	TRBJ1-2	TRBV30	TGTGCCTGGAGTGTACGAGATAGCTACACCTTC	CAWSVRDSYTF
-	-	TRBJ1-4	TRBV28	TGTGCCAGCAGTTTTCAGGGACTTAATGAAAAACTGTTTTTT	CASSFQGLNEKLFF
once	-	TRBJ2-3	TRBV5-1	TGCGCCAGCAGCTTGGCAGGGGGCACAGATACGCAGTATTTT	CASSLAGGTDTQYF
-	-	TRBJ1-1	TRBV7-9	TGTGCCAGCAGCTTGCCAGGCATAGGCACTGAAGCTTTCTTT	CASSLPGIGTEAFF
-	-	TRBJ2-5	TRBV7-8	TGTGCCAGCAGCTTAGTCGGCAGGAAAGAGACCCAGTACTTC	CASSLVGRKETQYF
-	-	TRBJ2-2	TRBV10-1	TGCGCCAGCAGTGCAGGGGCGAACACCGGGGAGCTGTTTTTT	CASSAGANTGELFF
once	TRBD1	TRBJ2-7	TRBV27	TGTGCCAGCAGACCCCCCGGGACAGGACCCTACGAGCAGTACTTC	CASRPPGTGPYEQYF
-	-	TRBJ1-1	TRBV3-1/TRBV3-2	TGTGCCAGCAGCCAAGGTCAGGGTTATAGGTCTGAAGCTTTCTTT	CASSQGQGYRSEAFF
-	-	TRBJ2-5	TRBV7-9	TGTGCCAGCAGCTTCGACAAGCACCAAGAGACCCAGTACTTC	CASSFDKHQETQYF
-	TRBD1	TRBJ2-7	TRBV7-2	TGTGCCAGCAGCTTACCCCCAGGGGGATACGAGCAGTACTTC	CASSLPPGGYEQYF
-	-	TRBJ1-1	TRBV2	TGTGCCAGCACCCGGGGGGGGAACACTGAAGCTTTCTTT	CASTRGGNTEAFF
-	TRBD1	TRBJ1-1	TRBV6-5	TGTGCCAGCATCCGTGGACAGGGGCTGCCGGCTTTCTTT	CASIRGQGLPAFF
-	-	TRBJ2-5	TRBV6-2/TRBV6-3	TGTGCCAGCAGTAGTGGCGGGGAGACCCAGTACTTC	CASSSGGETQYF
-	-	TRBJ1-1	TRBV7-9	TGTGCCAGCAGCTTGCAGGGAAGCATGAACACTGAAGCTTTCTTT	CASSLQGSMNTEAFF